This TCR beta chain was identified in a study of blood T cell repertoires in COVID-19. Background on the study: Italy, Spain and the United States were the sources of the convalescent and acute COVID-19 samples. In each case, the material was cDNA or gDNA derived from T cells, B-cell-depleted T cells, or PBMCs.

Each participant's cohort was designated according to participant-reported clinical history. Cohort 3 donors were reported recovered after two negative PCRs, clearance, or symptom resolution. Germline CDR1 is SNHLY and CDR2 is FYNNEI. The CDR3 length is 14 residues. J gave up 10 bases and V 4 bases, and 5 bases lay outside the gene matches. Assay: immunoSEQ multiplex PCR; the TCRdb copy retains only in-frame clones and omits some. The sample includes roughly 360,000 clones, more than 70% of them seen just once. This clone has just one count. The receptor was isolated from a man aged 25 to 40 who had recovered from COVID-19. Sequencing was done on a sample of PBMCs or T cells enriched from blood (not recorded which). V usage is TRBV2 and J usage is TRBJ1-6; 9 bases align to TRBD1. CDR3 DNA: TGTGCCAGCAGTGTTGGACAGGGGTGGTCACCCCTCCACTTT. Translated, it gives CASSVGQGWSPLHF.